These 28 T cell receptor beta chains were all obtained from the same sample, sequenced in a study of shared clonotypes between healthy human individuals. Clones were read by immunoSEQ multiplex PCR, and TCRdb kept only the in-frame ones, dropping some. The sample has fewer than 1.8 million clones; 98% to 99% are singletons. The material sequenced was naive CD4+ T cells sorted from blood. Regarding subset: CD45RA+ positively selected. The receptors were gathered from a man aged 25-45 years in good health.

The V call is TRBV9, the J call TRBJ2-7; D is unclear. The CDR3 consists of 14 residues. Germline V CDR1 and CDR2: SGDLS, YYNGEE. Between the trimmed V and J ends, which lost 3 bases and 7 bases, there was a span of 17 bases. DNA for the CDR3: TGTGCCAGCAGCGCGGCGGCTAATGTCGGAGAGCAGTACTTC. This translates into CASSAAANVGEQYF.

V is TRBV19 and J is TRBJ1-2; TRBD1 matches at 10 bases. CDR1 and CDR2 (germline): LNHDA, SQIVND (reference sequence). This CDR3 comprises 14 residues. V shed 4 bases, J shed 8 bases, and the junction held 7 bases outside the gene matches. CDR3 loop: CASSNSGTGAGYTF. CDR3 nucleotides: TGTGCCAGTAGTAACTCCGGGACAGGGGCCGGCTACACCTTC.

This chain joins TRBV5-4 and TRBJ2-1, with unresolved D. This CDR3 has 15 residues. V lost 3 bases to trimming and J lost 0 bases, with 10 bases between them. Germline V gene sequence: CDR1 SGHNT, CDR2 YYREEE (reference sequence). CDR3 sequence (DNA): TGTGCCAGCAGCTCAGCTCGGAGCTCCTACAATGAGCAGTTCTTC. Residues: CASSSARSSYNEQFF.

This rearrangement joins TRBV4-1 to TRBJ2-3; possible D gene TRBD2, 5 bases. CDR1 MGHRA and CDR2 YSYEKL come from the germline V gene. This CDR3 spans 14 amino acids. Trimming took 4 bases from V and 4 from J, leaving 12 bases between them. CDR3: CASSRILGADTQYF. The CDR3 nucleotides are TGCGCCAGCAGCCGAATTCTCGGGGCAGATACGCAGTATTTT.

The CDR3 protein is CASSGRDRETGELFF. The CDR3 coding sequence is TGTGCCAGCAGTGGCCGGGACAGGGAGACCGGGGAGCTGTTTTTT. This chain links TRBV2 with TRBJ2-2; 9 bases are a match to TRBD1. Per germline, CDR1 SNHLY and CDR2 FYNNEI. CDR3 length: 15 amino acids. The J segment lost 5 bases and the V segment lost 4 bases, leaving 5 bases of the junction unmatched.

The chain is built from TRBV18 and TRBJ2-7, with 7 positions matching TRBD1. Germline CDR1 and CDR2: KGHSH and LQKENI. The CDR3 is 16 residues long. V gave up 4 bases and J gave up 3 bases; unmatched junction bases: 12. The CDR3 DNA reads TGTGCCAGCTCACTGCTTCATCGGGACAGCGACTACGAGCAGTACTTC. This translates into CASSLLHRDSDYEQYF.

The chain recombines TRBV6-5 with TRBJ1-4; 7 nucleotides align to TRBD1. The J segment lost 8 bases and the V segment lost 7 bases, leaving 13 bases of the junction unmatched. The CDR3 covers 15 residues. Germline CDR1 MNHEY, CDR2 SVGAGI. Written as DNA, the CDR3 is TGTGCCAGCACCCATTCCGGGACAGTAGGGGAAAAACTGTTTTTT. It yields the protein CASTHSGTVGEKLFF.

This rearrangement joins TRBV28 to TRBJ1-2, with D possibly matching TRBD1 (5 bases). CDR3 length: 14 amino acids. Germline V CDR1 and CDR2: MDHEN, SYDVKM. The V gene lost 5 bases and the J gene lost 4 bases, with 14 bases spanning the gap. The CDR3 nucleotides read TGTGCCAGCAGTCCCTACAGGCGGACCTATGGCTACACCTTC. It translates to CASSPYRRTYGYTF.

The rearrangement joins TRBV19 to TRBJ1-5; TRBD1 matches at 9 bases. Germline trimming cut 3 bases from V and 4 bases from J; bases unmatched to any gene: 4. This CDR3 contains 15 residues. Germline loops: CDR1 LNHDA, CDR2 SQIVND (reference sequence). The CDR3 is CASSIRDRVNQPQHF. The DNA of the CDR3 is TGTGCCAGTAGTATCCGGGACAGGGTAAATCAGCCCCAGCATTTT.

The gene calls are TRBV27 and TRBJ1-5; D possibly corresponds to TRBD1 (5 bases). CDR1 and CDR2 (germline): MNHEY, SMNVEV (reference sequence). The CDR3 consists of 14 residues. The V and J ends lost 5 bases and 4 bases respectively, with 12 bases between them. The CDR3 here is CASSPQGGNQPQHF. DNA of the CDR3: TGTGCCAGCAGTCCCCAGGGTGGGAATCAGCCCCAGCATTTT.

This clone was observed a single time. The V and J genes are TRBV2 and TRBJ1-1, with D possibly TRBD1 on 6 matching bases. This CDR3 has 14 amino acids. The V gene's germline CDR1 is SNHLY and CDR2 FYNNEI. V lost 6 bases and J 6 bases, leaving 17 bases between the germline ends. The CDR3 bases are TGTGCCAGCAGGTCCGGACAGCCCCTACCTGAAGCTTTCTTT. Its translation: CASRSGQPLPEAFF.

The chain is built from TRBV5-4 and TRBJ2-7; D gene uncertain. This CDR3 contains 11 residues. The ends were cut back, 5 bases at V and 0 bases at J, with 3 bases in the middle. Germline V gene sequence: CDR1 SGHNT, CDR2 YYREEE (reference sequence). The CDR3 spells CASRNSYEQYF. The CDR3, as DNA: TGTGCCAGCAGGAACTCCTACGAGCAGTACTTC. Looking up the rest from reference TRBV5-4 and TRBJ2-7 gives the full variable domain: ETGVTQSPTHLIKTRGQQVTLRCSSQSGHNTVSWYQQALGQGPQFIFQYYREEENGRGNFPPRFSGLQFPNYSSELNVNALELDDSALYLCASRNSYEQYFGPGTRLTVT.

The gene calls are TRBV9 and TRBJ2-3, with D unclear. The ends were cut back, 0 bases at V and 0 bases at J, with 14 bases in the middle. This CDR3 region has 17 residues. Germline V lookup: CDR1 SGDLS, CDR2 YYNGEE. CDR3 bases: TGTGCCAGCAGCGTAGAGTCGGCAGGTCATAGCACAGATACGCAGTATTTT. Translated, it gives CASSVESAGHSTDTQYF.

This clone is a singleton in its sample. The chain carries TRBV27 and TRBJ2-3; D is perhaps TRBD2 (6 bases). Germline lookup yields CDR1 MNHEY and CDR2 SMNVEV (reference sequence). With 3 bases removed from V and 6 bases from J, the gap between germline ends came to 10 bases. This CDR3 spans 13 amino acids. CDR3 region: CASSLLRGDTQYF. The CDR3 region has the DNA TGTGCCAGCAGTTTGTTACGGGGGGATACGCAGTATTTT.

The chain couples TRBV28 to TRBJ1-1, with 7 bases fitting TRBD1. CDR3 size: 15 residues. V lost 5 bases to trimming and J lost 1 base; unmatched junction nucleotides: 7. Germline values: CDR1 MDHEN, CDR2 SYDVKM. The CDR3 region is CASSTYRGPNTEAFF. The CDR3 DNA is TGTGCCAGCAGTACCTACAGGGGTCCGAACACTGAAGCTTTCTTT.

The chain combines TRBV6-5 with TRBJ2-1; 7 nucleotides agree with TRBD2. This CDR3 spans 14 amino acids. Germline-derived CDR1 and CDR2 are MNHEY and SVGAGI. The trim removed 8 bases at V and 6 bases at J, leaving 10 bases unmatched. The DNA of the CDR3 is TGTGCCAGCTCTAGGGGAGGGCCCTTCAATGAGCAGTTCTTC. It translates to CASSRGGPFNEQFF.

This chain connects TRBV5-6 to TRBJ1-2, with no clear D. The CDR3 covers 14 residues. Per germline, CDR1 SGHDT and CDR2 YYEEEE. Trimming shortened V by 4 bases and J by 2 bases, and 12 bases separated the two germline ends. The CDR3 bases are TGTGCCAGCAGCCCCATCAGGATGAACTATGGCTACACCTTC. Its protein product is CASSPIRMNYGYTF. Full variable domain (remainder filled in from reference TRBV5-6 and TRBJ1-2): DAGVTQSPTHLIKTRGQQVTLRCSPKSGHDTVSWYQQALGQGPQFIFQYYEEEERQRGNFPDRFSGHQFPNYSSELNVNALLLGDSALYLCASSPIRMNYGYTFGSGTRLTVV.

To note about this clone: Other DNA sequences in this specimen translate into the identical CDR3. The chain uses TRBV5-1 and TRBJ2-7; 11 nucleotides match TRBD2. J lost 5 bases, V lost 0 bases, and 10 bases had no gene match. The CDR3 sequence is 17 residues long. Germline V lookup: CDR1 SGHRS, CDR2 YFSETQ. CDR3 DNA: TGCGCCAGCAGCTTGGAACTAGCGGGAGCCTTAAGGAACGAGCAGTACTTC. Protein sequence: CASSLELAGALRNEQYF.

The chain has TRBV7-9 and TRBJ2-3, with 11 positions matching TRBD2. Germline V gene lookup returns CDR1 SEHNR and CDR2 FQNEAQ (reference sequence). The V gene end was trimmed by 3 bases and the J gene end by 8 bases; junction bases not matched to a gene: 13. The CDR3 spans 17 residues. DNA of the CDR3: TGTGCCAGCAGCTTCCCACTAGCGGGAGAGCACTACGGTACGCAGTATTTT. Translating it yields CASSFPLAGEHYGTQYF.

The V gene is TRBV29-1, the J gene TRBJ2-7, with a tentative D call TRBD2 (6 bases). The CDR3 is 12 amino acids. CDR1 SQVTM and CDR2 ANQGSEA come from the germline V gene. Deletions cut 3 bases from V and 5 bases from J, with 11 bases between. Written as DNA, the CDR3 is TGCAGCGTTGATGGGGGGATTGACGAGCAGTACTTC. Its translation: CSVDGGIDEQYF.

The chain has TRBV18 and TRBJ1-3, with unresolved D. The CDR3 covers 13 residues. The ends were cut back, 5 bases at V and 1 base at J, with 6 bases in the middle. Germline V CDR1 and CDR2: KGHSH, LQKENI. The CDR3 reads CASSADSGNTIYF. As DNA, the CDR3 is TGTGCCAGCTCAGCCGATTCTGGAAACACCATATATTTT.

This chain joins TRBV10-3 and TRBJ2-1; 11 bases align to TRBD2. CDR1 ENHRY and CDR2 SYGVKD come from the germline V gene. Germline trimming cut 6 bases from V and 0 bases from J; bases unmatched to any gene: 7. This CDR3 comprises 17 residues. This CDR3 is CAIREPGTSGSYNEQFF. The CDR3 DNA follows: TGTGCCATCAGGGAACCCGGGACTAGCGGCTCCTACAATGAGCAGTTCTTC.

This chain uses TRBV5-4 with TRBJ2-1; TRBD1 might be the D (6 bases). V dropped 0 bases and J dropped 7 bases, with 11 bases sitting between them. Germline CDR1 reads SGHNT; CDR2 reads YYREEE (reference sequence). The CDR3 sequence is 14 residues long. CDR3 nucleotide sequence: TGTGCCAGCAGCTTGGCTAGGGGGAGTAATGAGCAGTTCTTC. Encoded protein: CASSLARGSNEQFF.

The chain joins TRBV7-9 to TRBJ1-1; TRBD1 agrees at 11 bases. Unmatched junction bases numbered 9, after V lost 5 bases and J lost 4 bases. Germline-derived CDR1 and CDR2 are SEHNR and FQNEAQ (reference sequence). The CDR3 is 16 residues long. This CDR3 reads CASSHPLGQGGTEAFF. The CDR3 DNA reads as TGTGCCAGCAGCCATCCCCTGGGACAGGGGGGCACTGAAGCTTTCTTT. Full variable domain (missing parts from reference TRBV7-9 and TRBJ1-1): DTGVSQNPRHKITKRGQNVTFRCDPISEHNRLYWYRQTLGQGPEFLTYFQNEAQLEKSRLLSDRFSAERPKGSFSTLEIQRTEQGDSAMYLCASSHPLGQGGTEAFFGQGTRLTVV.

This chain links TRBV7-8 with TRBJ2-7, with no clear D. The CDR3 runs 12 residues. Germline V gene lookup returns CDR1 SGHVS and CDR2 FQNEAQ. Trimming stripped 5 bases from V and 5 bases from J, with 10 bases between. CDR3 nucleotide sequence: TGTGCCAGCAGCGATCTGCCCAACGAGCAGTACTTC. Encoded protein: CASSDLPNEQYF.

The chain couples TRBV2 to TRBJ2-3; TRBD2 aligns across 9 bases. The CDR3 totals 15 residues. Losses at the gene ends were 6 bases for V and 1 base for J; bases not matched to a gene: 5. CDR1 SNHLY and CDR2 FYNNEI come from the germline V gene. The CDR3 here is CASRTRLAGTDTQYF. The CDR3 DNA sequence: TGTGCCAGCAGAACCCGACTAGCGGGCACAGATACGCAGTATTTT.

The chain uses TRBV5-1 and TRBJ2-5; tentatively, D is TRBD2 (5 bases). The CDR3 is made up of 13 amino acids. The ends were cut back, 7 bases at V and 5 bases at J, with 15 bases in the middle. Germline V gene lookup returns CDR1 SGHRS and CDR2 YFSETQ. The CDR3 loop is CASSREREETQYF. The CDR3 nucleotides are TGCGCCAGCTCCCGGGAAAGGGAGGAGACCCAGTACTTC.

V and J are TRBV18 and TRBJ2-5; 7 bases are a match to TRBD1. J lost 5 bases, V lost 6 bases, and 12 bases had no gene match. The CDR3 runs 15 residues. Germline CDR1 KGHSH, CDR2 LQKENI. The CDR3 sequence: CASSPVQGMFETQYF. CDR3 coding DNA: TGTGCCAGCTCGCCTGTACAGGGGATGTTCGAGACCCAGTACTTC.